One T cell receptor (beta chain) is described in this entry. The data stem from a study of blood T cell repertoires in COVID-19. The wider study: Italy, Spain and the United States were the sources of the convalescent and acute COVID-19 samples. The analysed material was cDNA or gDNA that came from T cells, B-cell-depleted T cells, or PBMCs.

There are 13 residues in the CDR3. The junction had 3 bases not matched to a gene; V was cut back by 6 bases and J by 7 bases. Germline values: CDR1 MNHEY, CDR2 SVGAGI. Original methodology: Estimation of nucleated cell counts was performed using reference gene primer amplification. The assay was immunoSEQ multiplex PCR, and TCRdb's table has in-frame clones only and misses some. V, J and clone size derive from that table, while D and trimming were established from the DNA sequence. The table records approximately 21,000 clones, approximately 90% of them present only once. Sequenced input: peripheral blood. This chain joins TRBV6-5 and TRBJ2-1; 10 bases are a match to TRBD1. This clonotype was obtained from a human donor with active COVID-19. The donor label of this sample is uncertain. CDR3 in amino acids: CASSWGQGNEQFF. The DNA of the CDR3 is TGTGCCAGCAGCTGGGGACAGGGGAATGAGCAGTTCTTC.